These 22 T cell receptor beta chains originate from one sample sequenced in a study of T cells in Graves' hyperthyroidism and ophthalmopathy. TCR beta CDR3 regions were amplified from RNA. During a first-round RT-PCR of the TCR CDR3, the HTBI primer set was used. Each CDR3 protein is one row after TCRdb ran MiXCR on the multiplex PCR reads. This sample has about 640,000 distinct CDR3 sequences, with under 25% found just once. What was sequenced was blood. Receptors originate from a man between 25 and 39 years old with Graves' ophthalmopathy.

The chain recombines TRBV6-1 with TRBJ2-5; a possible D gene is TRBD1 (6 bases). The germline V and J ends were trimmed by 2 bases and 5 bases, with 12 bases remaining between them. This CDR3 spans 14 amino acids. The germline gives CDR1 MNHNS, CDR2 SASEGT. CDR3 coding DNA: TGTGCCAGCAGTGAAACAGGGCGGAAGGAGACCCAGTACTTC. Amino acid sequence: CASSETGRKETQYF.

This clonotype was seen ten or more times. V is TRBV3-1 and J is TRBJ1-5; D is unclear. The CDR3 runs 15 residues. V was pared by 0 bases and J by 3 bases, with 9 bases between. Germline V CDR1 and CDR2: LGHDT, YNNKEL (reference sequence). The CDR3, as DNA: TGTGCCAGCAGCCAAGACCGAGGCAACAATCAGCCCCAGCATTTT. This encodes CASSQDRGNNQPQHF.

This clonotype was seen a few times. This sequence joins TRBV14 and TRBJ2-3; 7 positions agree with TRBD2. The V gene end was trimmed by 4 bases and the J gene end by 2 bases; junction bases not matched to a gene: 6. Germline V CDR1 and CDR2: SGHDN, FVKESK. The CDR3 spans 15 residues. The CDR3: CASSLIAGYTDTQYF. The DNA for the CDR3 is TGTGCCAGCAGCCTAATAGCGGGTTACACAGATACGCAGTATTTT.

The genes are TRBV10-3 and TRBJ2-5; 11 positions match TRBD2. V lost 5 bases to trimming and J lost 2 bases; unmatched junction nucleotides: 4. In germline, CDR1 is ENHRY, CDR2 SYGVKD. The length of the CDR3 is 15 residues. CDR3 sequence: CAISPGTSGQETQYF. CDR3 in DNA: TGTGCCATCAGTCCCGGGACTAGCGGTCAAGAGACCCAGTACTTC.

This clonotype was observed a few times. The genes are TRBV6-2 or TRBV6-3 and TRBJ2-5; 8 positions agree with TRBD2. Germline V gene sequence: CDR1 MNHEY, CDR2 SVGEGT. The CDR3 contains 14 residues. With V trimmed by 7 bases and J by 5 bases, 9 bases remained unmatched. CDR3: CASTTGTSRETQYF. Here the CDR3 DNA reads TGTGCCAGCACAACCGGGACTAGTAGGGAGACCCAGTACTTC.

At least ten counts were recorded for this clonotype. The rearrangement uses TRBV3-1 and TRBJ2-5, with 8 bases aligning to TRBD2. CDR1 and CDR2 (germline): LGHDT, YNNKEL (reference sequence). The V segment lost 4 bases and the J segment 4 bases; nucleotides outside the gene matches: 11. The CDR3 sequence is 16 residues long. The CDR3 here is CASSLRGAGERETQYF. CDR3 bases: TGTGCCAGCAGCCTACGAGGAGCGGGAGAACGAGAGACCCAGTACTTC.

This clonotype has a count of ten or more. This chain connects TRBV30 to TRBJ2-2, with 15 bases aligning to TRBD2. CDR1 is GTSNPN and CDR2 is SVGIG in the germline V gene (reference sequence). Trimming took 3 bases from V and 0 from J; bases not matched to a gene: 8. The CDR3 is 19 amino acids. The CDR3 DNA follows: TGTGCCTGGAGCCGACCCGGGACTAGCGGGAGGACGAACACCGGGGAGCTGTTTTTT. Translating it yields CAWSRPGTSGRTNTGELFF. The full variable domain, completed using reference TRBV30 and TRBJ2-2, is SQTIHQWPATLVQPVGSPLSLECTVEGTSNPNLYWYRQAAGRGLQLLFYSVGIGQISSEVPQNLSASRPQDRQFILSSKKLLLSDSGFYLCAWSRPGTSGRTNTGELFFGEGSRLTVL.

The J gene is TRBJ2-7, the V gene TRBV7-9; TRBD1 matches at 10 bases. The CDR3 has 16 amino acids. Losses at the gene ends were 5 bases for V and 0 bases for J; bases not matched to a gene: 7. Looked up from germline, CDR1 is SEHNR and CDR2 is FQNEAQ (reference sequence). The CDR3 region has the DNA TGTGCCAGCAGCCAGTCCGGGACAGGGGCCTCCTACGAGCAGTACTTC. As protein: CASSQSGTGASYEQYF.

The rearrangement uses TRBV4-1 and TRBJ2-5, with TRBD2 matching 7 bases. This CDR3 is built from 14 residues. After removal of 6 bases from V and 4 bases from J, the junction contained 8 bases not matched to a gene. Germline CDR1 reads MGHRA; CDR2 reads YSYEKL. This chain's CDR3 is CASSMRETGETQYF. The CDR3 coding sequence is TGCGCCAGCAGTATGCGGGAGACCGGAGAGACCCAGTACTTC.

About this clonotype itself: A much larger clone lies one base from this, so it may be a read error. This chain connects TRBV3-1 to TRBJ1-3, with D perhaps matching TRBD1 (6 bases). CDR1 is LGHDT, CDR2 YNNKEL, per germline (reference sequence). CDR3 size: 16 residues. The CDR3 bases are TGTGCCGGCAGCCCTGGACAGACTCGCTCTGGAAACACCATATATTTT. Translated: CAGSPGQTRSGNTIYF.

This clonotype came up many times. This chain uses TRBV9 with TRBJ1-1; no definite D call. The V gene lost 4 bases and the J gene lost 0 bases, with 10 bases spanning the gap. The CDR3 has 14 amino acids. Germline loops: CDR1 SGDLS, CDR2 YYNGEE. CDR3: CASSPKTMNTEAFF. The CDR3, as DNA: TGTGCCAGCAGCCCTAAGACAATGAACACTGAAGCTTTCTTT. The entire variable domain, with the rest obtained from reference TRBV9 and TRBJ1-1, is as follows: DSGVTQTPKHLITATGQRVTLRCSPRSGDLSVYWYQQSLDQGLQFLIQYYNGEERAKGNILERFSAQQFPDLHSELNLSSLELGDSALYFCASSPKTMNTEAFFGQGTRLTVV.

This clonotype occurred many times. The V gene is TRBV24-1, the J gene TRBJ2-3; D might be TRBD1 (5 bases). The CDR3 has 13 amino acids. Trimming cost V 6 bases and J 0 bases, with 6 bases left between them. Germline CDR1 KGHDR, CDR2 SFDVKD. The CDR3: CATSRGSTDTQYF. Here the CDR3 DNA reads TGTGCCACCAGTAGGGGTAGCACAGATACGCAGTATTTT.

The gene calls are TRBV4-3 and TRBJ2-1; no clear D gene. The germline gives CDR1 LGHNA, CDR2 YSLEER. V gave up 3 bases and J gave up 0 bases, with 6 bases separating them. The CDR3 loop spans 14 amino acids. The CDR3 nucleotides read TGCGCCAGCAGCCACGCGGACTCCTACAATGAGCAGTTCTTC. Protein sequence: CASSHADSYNEQFF.

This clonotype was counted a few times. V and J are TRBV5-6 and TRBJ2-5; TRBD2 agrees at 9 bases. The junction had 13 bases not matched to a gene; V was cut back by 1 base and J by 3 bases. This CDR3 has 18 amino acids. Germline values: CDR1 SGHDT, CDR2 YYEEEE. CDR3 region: CASSLHRLAGYIKETQYF. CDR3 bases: TGTGCCAGCAGCTTGCATCGGCTAGCGGGGTATATAAAAGAGACCCAGTACTTC.

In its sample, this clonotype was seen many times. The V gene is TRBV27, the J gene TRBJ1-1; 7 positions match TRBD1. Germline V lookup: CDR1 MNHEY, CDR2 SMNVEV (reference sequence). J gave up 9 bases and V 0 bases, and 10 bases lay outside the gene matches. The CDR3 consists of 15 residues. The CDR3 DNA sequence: TGTGCCAGCAGTTTATCAGGGGTGCAGGGGGGTAAAGCTTTCTTT. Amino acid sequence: CASSLSGVQGGKAFF.

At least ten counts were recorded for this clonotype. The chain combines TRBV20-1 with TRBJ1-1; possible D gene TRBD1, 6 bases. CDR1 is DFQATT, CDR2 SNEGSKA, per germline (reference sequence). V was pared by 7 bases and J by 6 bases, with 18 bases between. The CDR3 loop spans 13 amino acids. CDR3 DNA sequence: TGCAGTGATCTCGACAGGTCGATCTCTGAAGCTTTCTTT. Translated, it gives CSDLDRSISEAFF.

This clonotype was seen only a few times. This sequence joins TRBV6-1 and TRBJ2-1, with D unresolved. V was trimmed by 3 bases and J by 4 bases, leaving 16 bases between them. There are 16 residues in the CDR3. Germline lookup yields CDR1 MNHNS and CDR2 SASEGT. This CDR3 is CASSDPSIFVYNEQFF. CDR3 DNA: TGTGCCAGCAGTGACCCCTCCATTTTCGTGTACAATGAGCAGTTCTTC.

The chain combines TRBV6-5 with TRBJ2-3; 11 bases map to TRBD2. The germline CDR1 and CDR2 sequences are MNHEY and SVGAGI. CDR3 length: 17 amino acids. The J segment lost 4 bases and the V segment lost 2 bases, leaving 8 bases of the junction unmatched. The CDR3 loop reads CASSYRGLADRADTQYF. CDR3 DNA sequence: TGTGCCAGCAGTTACAGGGGACTAGCGGACCGGGCAGATACGCAGTATTTT.

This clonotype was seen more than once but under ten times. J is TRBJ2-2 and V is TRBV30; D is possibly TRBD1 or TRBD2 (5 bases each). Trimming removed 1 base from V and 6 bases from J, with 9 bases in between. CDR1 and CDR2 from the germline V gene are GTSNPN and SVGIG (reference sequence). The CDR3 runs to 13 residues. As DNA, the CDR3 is TGTGCCTGGAGTGGGGGGACCTCCGGGGAGCTGTTTTTT. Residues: CAWSGGTSGELFF.

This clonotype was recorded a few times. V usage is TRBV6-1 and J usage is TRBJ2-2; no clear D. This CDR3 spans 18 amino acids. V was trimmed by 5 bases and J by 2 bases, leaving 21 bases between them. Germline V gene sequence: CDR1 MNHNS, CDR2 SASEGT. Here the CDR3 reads CASSYVALSLFNTGELFF. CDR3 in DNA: TGTGCCAGCAGTTATGTCGCATTAAGCCTATTTAACACCGGGGAGCTGTTTTTT.

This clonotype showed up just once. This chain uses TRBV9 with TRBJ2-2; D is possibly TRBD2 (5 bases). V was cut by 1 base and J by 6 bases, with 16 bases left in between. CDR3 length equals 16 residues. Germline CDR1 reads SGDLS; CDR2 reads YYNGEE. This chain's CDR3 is CASSVTRLTRAGELFF. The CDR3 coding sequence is TGTGCCAGCAGCGTAACCCGCCTCACTAGAGCCGGGGAGCTGTTTTTT.

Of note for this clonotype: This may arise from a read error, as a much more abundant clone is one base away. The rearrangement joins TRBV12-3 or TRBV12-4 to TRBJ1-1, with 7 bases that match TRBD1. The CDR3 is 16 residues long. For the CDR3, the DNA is TGTGCCAGCAGGCTGGGCATCGGGACAGCGGACACTGAAGCTCTCTTT. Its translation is CASRLGIGTADTEALF.